This note documents a single T cell receptor (beta chain) sequence. Its matching antigen is unknown. This entry comes from a study of cytomegalovirus exposure and HLA in healthy donors. Study conclusions and caveats: What a later analysis showed was that several of the most significant clusters appeared linked to common viral pathogens.

PCR primers comprised 60 Vbeta and 13 Jbeta primers. Measured with immunoSEQ multiplex PCR; TCRdb has only the in-frame clones, and not every one. The profile shows approximately 190,000 clones, roughly 80% of them singletons. The TCR comes from a man in his forties or fifties in good health and CMV-seronegative. What was sequenced was PBMCs.

The CDR3, as DNA: TGTGCCAGCAGCTTGAGGGGCACTGAAGCTTTCTTT. The encoded protein is CASSLRGTEAFF. The chain has TRBV5-8 and TRBJ1-1; TRBD1 might be the D (5 bases). V was clipped by 1 base and J by 4 bases, with 5 bases between them. Germline values: CDR1 SGHTS, CDR2 YDEGEE. The CDR3 loop spans 12 amino acids.